The rows below give T cell receptor beta chains drawn from one sample of a study of beta chain features in type 1 diabetes. Using immunoSEQ multiplex PCR, the repertoire was profiled, and TCRdb retains in-frame clones only, with some absent. The repertoire holds 150,000 to 200,000 clones, with 6.5% to 10% as singletons. The material sequenced was central memory CD4+ T cells from blood. The receptors were sampled from a woman under 30 with type 1 diabetes. CDR3s include the opening cysteine and the closing phenylalanine or tryptophan. A D gene is named only where the DNA matches it firmly. Clone size is given for some rows only: seen once, a few or many times, or a class if the clone is expanded.

D: TRBD2
size: few
J: TRBJ2-6
V: TRBV19
CDR3: CASTTGGGANVLTF
DNA: TGTGCCAGTACTACGGGAGGTGGGGCCAACGTCCTGACTTTC

D: -
size: few
J: TRBJ2-2
V: TRBV6-6
CDR3: CASSKGLEELFF
DNA: TGTGCCAGCAGCAAGGGACTGGAGGAGCTGTTTTTT

D: TRBD1
size: few
J: TRBJ2-7
V: TRBV9
CDR3: CASSSATGGGYEQYF
DNA: TGTGCCAGCAGCTCCGCGACAGGGGGCGGCTACGAGCAGTACTTC

D: -
size: few
J: TRBJ1-2
V: TRBV6-6
CDR3: CASRPGTRVGGYTF
DNA: TGTGCCAGCAGGCCCGGGACAAGGGTGGGTGGCTACACCTTC

D: TRBD2
size: -
J: TRBJ2-7
V: TRBV19
CDR3: CASSSHPLGGTVSYF
DNA: TGTGCCAGTAGTTCCCACCCTCTGGGAGGGACGGTATCGTACTTC

D: TRBD2
size: few
J: TRBJ2-3
V: TRBV11-3
CDR3: CASSLLRGGTDTQYF
DNA: TGTGCCAGCAGCTTGCTGCGGGGGGGCACAGATACGCAGTATTTT

D: -
size: -
J: TRBJ2-7
V: TRBV7-2
CDR3: CASSLGAGYVGQYF
DNA: TGTGCCAGCAGCTTAGGGGCGGGGTACGTTGGGCAGTACTTC

D: -
size: few
J: TRBJ2-3
V: TRBV4-3
CDR3: CASSQEPSGSTDTQYF
DNA: TGCGCCAGCAGCCAAGAACCGAGCGGGAGCACAGATACGCAGTATTTT

D: TRBD1
size: few
J: TRBJ1-1
V: TRBV6-6
CDR3: CASTGGTAFF
DNA: TGTGCCAGTACAGGGGGTACGGCTTTCTTT

D: TRBD2
size: -
J: TRBJ2-5
V: TRBV7-7
CDR3: CASSLSGTSIRETQYF
DNA: TGTGCTAGCAGCCTATCCGGGACTAGCATCAGAGAGACCCAGTACTTC

D: TRBD2
size: few
J: TRBJ2-1
V: TRBV7-2
CDR3: CASSLDSGRRNEQFF
DNA: TGTGCCAGCAGCTTAGATAGCGGGAGGAGGAATGAGCAGTTCTTC

D: TRBD1
size: -
J: TRBJ2-1
V: TRBV7-9
CDR3: CASSPKSSDRGSNEQFF
DNA: TGTGCCAGCAGCCCCAAGAGCTCGGACAGGGGGTCCAATGAGCAGTTCTTC

D: TRBD2
size: -
J: TRBJ2-7
V: TRBV9
CDR3: CASSVGPGGTYEQYF
DNA: TGTGCCAGCAGCGTAGGTCCGGGGGGTACCTACGAGCAGTACTTC

D: TRBD2
size: few
J: TRBJ2-3
V: TRBV30
CDR3: CAWSKASGTSQYF
DNA: TGTGCCTGGAGTAAGGCAAGCGGGACGTCGCAGTATTTT

D: TRBD1
size: -
J: TRBJ1-1
V: TRBV6-5
CDR3: CASSLGQGGTEAFF
DNA: TGTGCCAGCAGCCTGGGACAGGGAGGGACTGAAGCTTTCTTT

D: -
size: -
J: TRBJ2-3
V: TRBV11-2
CDR3: CASRTRDTQYF
DNA: TGTGCCAGCCGAACCCGGGATACGCAGTATTTT

D: TRBD2
size: few
J: TRBJ2-5
V: TRBV28
CDR3: CASSFRLAGAETQYF
DNA: TGTGCCAGCAGTTTTAGGCTAGCGGGAGCAGAGACCCAGTACTTC

D: TRBD2
size: few
J: TRBJ2-5
V: TRBV4-3
CDR3: CASSQVLAGGQETQYF
DNA: TGCGCCAGCAGCCAAGTTTTAGCGGGAGGACAAGAGACCCAGTACTTC

D: -
size: few
J: TRBJ2-7
V: TRBV27
CDR3: CASSFSPPRSRGSAYEQYF
DNA: TGTGCCAGCAGTTTTTCACCCCCTCGAAGCCGGGGTAGTGCCTACGAGCAGTACTTC

D: -
size: few
J: TRBJ2-5
V: TRBV9
CDR3: CASSPRQGGPEGQETQYF
DNA: TGTGCCAGCAGCCCCCGACAGGGAGGCCCCGAGGGGCAAGAGACCCAGTACTTC

D: TRBD2
size: -
J: TRBJ2-5
V: TRBV2
CDR3: CASTSGRTQETQYF
DNA: TGTGCCAGCACTAGCGGGAGGACCCAAGAGACCCAGTACTTC

D: -
size: -
J: TRBJ2-7
V: TRBV9
CDR3: CASSAEDGIYEQYF
DNA: TGTGCCAGCAGCGCGGAGGACGGAATCTACGAGCAGTACTTC

D: -
size: many
J: TRBJ1-2
V: TRBV16
CDR3: CASSLGQYGYTF
DNA: TGTGCCAGCAGCCTAGGACAGTATGGCTACACCTTC

D: -
size: -
J: TRBJ2-1
V: TRBV19
CDR3: CATSAGPAYNEQFF
DNA: TGTGCCACCTCTGCTGGGCCTGCCTACAATGAGCAGTTCTTC

D: -
size: few
J: TRBJ2-2
V: TRBV4-3
CDR3: CASSHSGHVNTGELFF
DNA: TGCGCCAGCAGCCATTCGGGACACGTGAACACCGGGGAGCTGTTTTTT

D: TRBD2
size: few
J: TRBJ2-3
V: TRBV5-6
CDR3: CASSLRSGGVVGTQYF
DNA: TGTGCCAGCAGCTTGCGTAGCGGGGGGGTAGTCGGTACGCAGTATTTT

D: -
size: -
J: TRBJ2-7
V: TRBV21-1
CDR3: CASSKTPGQSYEQYF
DNA: TGTGCCAGCAGCAAAACACCGGGACAGTCCTACGAGCAGTACTTC

D: -
size: -
J: TRBJ2-6
V: TRBV7-8
CDR3: CASSLRGPGANVLTF
DNA: TGTGCCAGCAGCTTACGAGGCCCCGGGGCCAACGTCCTGACTTTC

D: TRBD2
size: few
J: TRBJ2-7
V: TRBV7-2
CDR3: CASSLAGGSPYEQYF
DNA: TGTGCCAGCAGCTTAGCGGGGGGGTCGCCCTACGAGCAGTACTTC

D: -
size: -
J: TRBJ1-1
V: TRBV28
CDR3: CASARGTEAFF
DNA: TGTGCCAGCGCACGGGGCACTGAAGCTTTCTTT

D: TRBD2
size: few
J: TRBJ2-7
V: TRBV11-3
CDR3: CASSSGLAGASEQYF
DNA: TGTGCCAGCAGCTCGGGACTAGCGGGAGCATCTGAGCAGTACTTC

D: -
size: -
J: TRBJ2-7
V: TRBV11-2
CDR3: CASSLGLTALNEQYF
DNA: TGTGCCAGCAGCTTAGGATTGACAGCCCTCAACGAGCAGTACTTC

D: TRBD1
size: few
J: TRBJ1-5
V: TRBV10-3
CDR3: CAISEDRVGQPQHF
DNA: TGTGCCATCAGCGAAGACAGGGTCGGTCAGCCCCAGCATTTT

D: -
size: few
J: TRBJ2-1
V: TRBV28
CDR3: CASRRTRNEQFF
DNA: TGTGCCAGCAGAAGAACTCGGAATGAGCAGTTCTTC

D: -
size: -
J: TRBJ1-5
V: TRBV7-2
CDR3: CASSPLGYYSNQPQHF
DNA: TGTGCCAGCAGCCCTCTCGGGTACTATAGCAATCAGCCCCAGCATTTT

D: -
size: few
J: TRBJ1-4
V: TRBV2
CDR3: CASQGQVATNEKLFF
DNA: TGTGCCAGCCAGGGTCAAGTTGCAACTAATGAAAAACTGTTTTTT

D: TRBD2
size: few
J: TRBJ2-1
V: TRBV10-3
CDR3: CAIIGDLSGINEQFF
DNA: TGTGCCATCATTGGCGATTTAAGCGGGATCAATGAGCAGTTCTTC

D: -
size: few
J: TRBJ1-2
V: TRBV11-2
CDR3: CASSPGLGYGYTF
DNA: TGTGCCAGCAGCCCCGGACTGGGCTATGGCTACACCTTC

D: -
size: -
J: TRBJ1-6
V: TRBV27
CDR3: CASSFAGPGSPLHF
DNA: TGTGCCAGCAGTTTTGCTGGGCCTGGCTCACCCCTCCACTTT

D: -
size: -
J: TRBJ1-3
V: TRBV6-5
CDR3: CASSYSGGHSGNTIYF
DNA: TGTGCCAGCAGTTACTCTGGGGGCCACTCTGGAAACACCATATATTTT

D: TRBD1
size: -
J: TRBJ2-6
V: TRBV4-1
CDR3: CASSQARTGISGANVLTF
DNA: TGCGCCAGCAGCCAAGCCCGGACAGGGATCTCTGGGGCCAACGTCCTGACTTTC